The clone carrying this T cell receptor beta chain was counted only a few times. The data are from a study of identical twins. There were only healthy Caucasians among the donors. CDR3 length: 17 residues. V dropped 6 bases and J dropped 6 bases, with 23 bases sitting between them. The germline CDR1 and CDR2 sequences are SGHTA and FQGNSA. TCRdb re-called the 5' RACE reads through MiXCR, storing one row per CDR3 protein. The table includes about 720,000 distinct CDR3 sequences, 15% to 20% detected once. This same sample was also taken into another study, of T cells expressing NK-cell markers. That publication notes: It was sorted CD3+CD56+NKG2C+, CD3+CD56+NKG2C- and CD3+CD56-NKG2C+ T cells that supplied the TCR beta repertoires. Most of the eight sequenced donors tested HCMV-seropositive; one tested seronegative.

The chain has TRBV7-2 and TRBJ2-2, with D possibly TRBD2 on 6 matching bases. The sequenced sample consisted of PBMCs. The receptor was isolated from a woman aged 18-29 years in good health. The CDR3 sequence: CASSPVLRDSLAGELFF. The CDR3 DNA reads TGTGCCAGCAGTCCCGTCCTCCGGGACTCCTTGGCCGGGGAGCTGTTTTTT.